The rows below give T cell receptor beta chains drawn from one sample of a study of control samples from healthy donors and cancer patients. The method was immunoSEQ multiplex PCR; TCRdb's version includes in-frame clones alone and lacks a portion of them. The repertoire holds 150,000 or so clones, roughly 94% seen once, with approximately 15% in the top ten. Material: PBMCs. The receptors derive from a man between 60 and 75 years old with colorectal cancer. CDR3s include the opening cysteine and the closing phenylalanine or tryptophan. Each record gives: V gene, D gene, J gene, CDR3 protein. A D gene is named only where the DNA matches it firmly.

V gene: TRBV5-1
D gene: TRBD1
J gene: TRBJ1-2
CDR3 protein: CASSLARGQGGYGYTF

V gene: TRBV6-5
D gene: -
J gene: TRBJ2-3
CDR3 protein: CASSYSDGDTDTQYF

V gene: TRBV6-2/TRBV6-3
D gene: TRBD1
J gene: TRBJ1-5
CDR3 protein: CASSLQGADNNQPQHF

V gene: TRBV10-3
D gene: -
J gene: TRBJ2-2
CDR3 protein: CAISESQALNTGELFF

V gene: TRBV12-5
D gene: TRBD2
J gene: TRBJ2-1
CDR3 protein: CASGLVAGGYNEQFF

V gene: TRBV5-8
D gene: TRBD1
J gene: TRBJ2-3
CDR3 protein: CASSPGTGGPDTQYF

V gene: TRBV19
D gene: -
J gene: TRBJ2-7
CDR3 protein: CASREGREQYF

V gene: TRBV19
D gene: TRBD2
J gene: TRBJ2-1
CDR3 protein: CASSIPSGGFSYNEQFF

V gene: TRBV30
D gene: -
J gene: TRBJ2-7
CDR3 protein: CAWSAGTLTHPEQYF

V gene: TRBV7-2
D gene: TRBD1
J gene: TRBJ2-5
CDR3 protein: CASSFGTGQETQYF

V gene: TRBV3-1/TRBV3-2
D gene: -
J gene: TRBJ2-5
CDR3 protein: CASSRSEFETQYF

V gene: TRBV30
D gene: -
J gene: TRBJ1-1
CDR3 protein: CAWSRTENTEAFF

V gene: TRBV3-1/TRBV3-2
D gene: -
J gene: TRBJ2-2
CDR3 protein: CASSQGTYNTGELFF

V gene: TRBV24-1
D gene: -
J gene: TRBJ2-2
CDR3 protein: CATSDLRMGNTGELFF

V gene: TRBV2
D gene: TRBD2
J gene: TRBJ2-7
CDR3 protein: CASSERASGNSYEQYF

V gene: TRBV13
D gene: -
J gene: TRBJ2-7
CDR3 protein: CASSLAAAEQYF

V gene: TRBV19
D gene: TRBD1
J gene: TRBJ1-2
CDR3 protein: CATTEDREAYGYTF

V gene: TRBV19
D gene: TRBD1
J gene: TRBJ1-2
CDR3 protein: CASSAGTGGTYGYTF

V gene: TRBV5-6
D gene: -
J gene: TRBJ2-6
CDR3 protein: CASSSRGANVLTF

V gene: TRBV4-1
D gene: -
J gene: TRBJ2-5
CDR3 protein: CASSQMETQYF

V gene: TRBV11-2
D gene: TRBD2
J gene: TRBJ2-7
CDR3 protein: CASSVPGGGPYREQYF

V gene: TRBV6-5
D gene: TRBD1
J gene: TRBJ2-1
CDR3 protein: CASQGAQNNEQFF

V gene: TRBV6-2/TRBV6-3
D gene: -
J gene: TRBJ1-2
CDR3 protein: CASSHQELDGYTF

V gene: TRBV2
D gene: TRBD1
J gene: TRBJ1-2
CDR3 protein: CASSVLQGAGYGYTF

V gene: TRBV25-1
D gene: -
J gene: TRBJ1-5
CDR3 protein: CASSDGQYQPQHF

V gene: TRBV7-9
D gene: -
J gene: TRBJ2-7
CDR3 protein: CASSLARTDYEQYF

V gene: TRBV5-1
D gene: -
J gene: TRBJ1-1
CDR3 protein: CASSAMGAQGGYTEAFF

V gene: TRBV7-9
D gene: TRBD1
J gene: TRBJ1-6
CDR3 protein: CASSRRGQGRNSPLHF

V gene: TRBV6-5
D gene: -
J gene: TRBJ1-1
CDR3 protein: CASTRRANTEAFF

V gene: TRBV5-6
D gene: -
J gene: TRBJ2-3
CDR3 protein: CASSSSPPRRYTDTQYF

V gene: TRBV2
D gene: -
J gene: TRBJ1-2
CDR3 protein: CASRTSGTPNGYTF

V gene: TRBV9
D gene: -
J gene: TRBJ2-3
CDR3 protein: CASSVERLDTQYF

V gene: TRBV24-1
D gene: -
J gene: TRBJ2-1
CDR3 protein: CATSREDSNEQFF

V gene: TRBV2
D gene: TRBD1
J gene: TRBJ1-1
CDR3 protein: CASSPQGADTEAFF

V gene: TRBV12-3/TRBV12-4
D gene: -
J gene: TRBJ2-1
CDR3 protein: CASSSDGNEQFF

V gene: TRBV7-2
D gene: -
J gene: TRBJ2-5
CDR3 protein: CASSLVAIETQYF

V gene: TRBV15
D gene: TRBD2
J gene: TRBJ2-1
CDR3 protein: CATSRDRQAGGLSYNEQFF

V gene: TRBV3-1/TRBV3-2
D gene: TRBD2
J gene: TRBJ2-1
CDR3 protein: CASGDYYNEQFF

V gene: TRBV15
D gene: -
J gene: TRBJ1-3
CDR3 protein: CATSRDGNTIYF

V gene: TRBV28
D gene: TRBD1
J gene: TRBJ1-2
CDR3 protein: CASSLSWTGEGYGYTF

V gene: TRBV7-2
D gene: TRBD1
J gene: TRBJ1-5
CDR3 protein: CASSPDRVNQPQHF

V gene: TRBV9
D gene: -
J gene: TRBJ1-5
CDR3 protein: CASSVDGVAQPQHF